This passage covers 9 T cell receptor beta chains from one sample sequenced in a study of cytomegalovirus exposure and HLA in healthy donors. This table comes from immunoSEQ multiplex PCR, and its TCRdb copy is limited to in-frame clones, with some not included. The sample yields about 140,000 clones, approximately 87% seen once. The sequencing sample was made of PBMCs. All receptors derive from a young man in good health and CMV-seronegative.

The CDR3 sequence is CASSVDSALAKNIQYF. CDR3 bases: TGCGCCAGCAGCGTGGACTCTGCTTTAGCCAAAAACATTCAGTACTTC. This chain joins TRBV5-1 and TRBJ2-4, with D perhaps matching TRBD2 (5 bases). Trimming shortened V by 4 bases and J by 0 bases, and 14 bases separated the two germline ends. Germline-derived CDR1 and CDR2 are SGHRS and YFSETQ. CDR3 size: 16 residues.

The V and J genes are TRBV7-9 and TRBJ2-7; 8 bases are a match to TRBD1. Germline V CDR1 and CDR2: SEHNR, FQNEAQ (reference sequence). The CDR3 loop spans 15 amino acids. After removal of 4 bases from V and 1 base from J, the junction contained 6 bases not matched to a gene. DNA for the CDR3: TGTGCCAGCAGCTCCCCTAGGACAGGGTCCTACGAGCAGTACTTC. It specifies CASSSPRTGSYEQYF.

This rearrangement joins TRBV4-3 to TRBJ2-1, with 14 bases identical to TRBD2. V trimming: 4 bases; J trimming: 4 bases; junction bases outside the gene matches: 3. Germline V gene data show CDR1 as LGHNA and CDR2 as YSLEER. The CDR3 spans 16 residues. The CDR3 region has the DNA TGCGCCAGCAGCCGACTAGCGGGAGGGGAATACAATGAGCAGTTCTTC. Its protein product is CASSRLAGGEYNEQFF.

The chain couples TRBV15 to TRBJ2-1, with TRBD1 identical over 11 bases. This CDR3 spans 17 amino acids. The trim removed 5 bases at V and 7 bases at J, leaving 13 bases unmatched. CDR1 is LNHNV and CDR2 is YYDKDF in the germline V gene (reference sequence). The CDR3 here is CATSEWGTGGLGNEQFF. Written as DNA, the CDR3 is TGTGCCACCAGCGAATGGGGGACAGGGGGATTGGGAAATGAGCAGTTCTTC.

V and J are TRBV7-9 and TRBJ2-5; 14 positions agree with TRBD2. V lost 5 bases, J lost 5 bases, and 13 bases stayed unmatched. The CDR3 extends over 18 amino acids. CDR1 SEHNR and CDR2 FQNEAQ come from the germline V gene (reference sequence). Written as DNA, the CDR3 is TGTGCCAGCAGCCCGTTGCACGGGACTAGCGGGAGTAGGGAGACCCAGTACTTC. The encoded protein is CASSPLHGTSGSRETQYF.

Remarks on this clone: The sample holds other DNA sequences that translate to the same CDR3. The chain combines TRBV5-1 with TRBJ2-2, with D hard to call. The germline V gene encodes CDR1 SGHRS and CDR2 YFSETQ. The CDR3 has 15 amino acids. V was pared by 0 bases and J by 0 bases, with 6 bases between. The CDR3 loop reads CASSLVSTNTGELFF. CDR3 DNA: TGCGCCAGCAGCTTGGTGTCCACGAACACCGGGGAGCTGTTTTTT.

CDR3 bases: TGTGCCAGCAGCTACCCGGGACAGGGGGCGGGCTACACCTTC. This encodes CASSYPGQGAGYTF. V gene TRBV5-5 combines with J gene TRBJ1-2, with 12 positions matching TRBD1. The germline V gene has CDR1 SGHKS and CDR2 YYEKEE (reference sequence). Trimming removed 3 bases from V and 8 bases from J; junction bases left unmatched: 5. CDR3 length: 14 residues.

The chain recombines TRBV18 with TRBJ2-7, with 9 bases that match TRBD1. V lost 2 bases to trimming and J lost 5 bases; unmatched junction nucleotides: 13. The CDR3 has 17 residues. CDR1 KGHSH and CDR2 LQKENI come from the germline V gene. The CDR3 sequence is CASSPNHPGQGRNEQYF. DNA of the CDR3: TGTGCCAGCTCACCAAACCACCCGGGACAGGGAAGAAACGAGCAGTACTTC.

The V and J genes are TRBV6-5 and TRBJ1-2, with 7 bases fitting TRBD1. CDR1 MNHEY and CDR2 SVGAGI come from the germline V gene. Unmatched junction bases numbered 7, after V lost 2 bases and J lost 4 bases. This CDR3 has 15 residues. The CDR3 is CASSYDLGQTYGYTF. CDR3 nucleotide sequence: TGTGCCAGCAGTTACGACCTGGGACAGACCTATGGCTACACCTTC.